A selection of T cell receptor beta chains follows, all from one sample in a study of shared clonotypes between healthy human individuals. Clones were sequenced by immunoSEQ multiplex PCR, and TCRdb holds only the in-frame ones, with some missing. The sample yields around 2.1 million clones, about 92% seen once. The sequenced sample was naive CD8+ T cells from PBMCs. Receptor source: a man between 18 and 35 years old in good health. Some clones in this sample may be carry-over from other donors' samples. Each CDR3 is given with its conserved first and last residue. A D gene is named only where the DNA matches it firmly. Clone size, where shown, is once, few, many, or a class for clones that have expanded.

clone_size	v_call	cdr3_length	j_call	d_call	cdr3_nt	cdr3_aa
once	TRBV4-3	18	TRBJ2-1	TRBD2	TGCGCCAGCAGCCAAGATAATCTACTAGCGGGAGGGATCAGTGAGCAGTTCTTC	CASSQDNLLAGGISEQFF
NA	TRBV28	14	TRBJ1-1	NA	TGTGCCATTTCCCCTGGGGAAATGAACACTGAAGCTTTCTTT	CAISPGEMNTEAFF
NA	TRBV27	16	TRBJ2-7	TRBD1	TGTGCCAGCAGTTTACAGGGGGCGGTTTTGGGCTACGAGCAGTACTTC	CASSLQGAVLGYEQYF
NA	TRBV7-8	18	TRBJ2-1	TRBD2	TGTGCCAGCAGCTTAGTCCCCTCGGGACTAGCGGGATTGAATGAGCAGTTCTTC	CASSLVPSGLAGLNEQFF
NA	TRBV27	14	TRBJ2-7	TRBD2	TGTGCCAGCAGTTTTTCTAGCGGGAGCTACGAGCAGTACTTC	CASSFSSGSYEQYF
NA	TRBV27	13	TRBJ2-7	NA	TGTGCCAGCAGTGATTGGAGCTCCTACGAGCAGTACTTC	CASSDWSSYEQYF
once	TRBV28	11	TRBJ1-1	NA	TGTGCCTGCGTCTCGGGCCTTGAAGCTTTCTTT	CACVSGLEAFF
NA	TRBV6-1	14	TRBJ1-4	NA	TGTGCCAGCAGTGATTGGGGGACTAATGAAAAACTGTTTTTT	CASSDWGTNEKLFF
NA	TRBV6-5	16	TRBJ2-1	TRBD2	TGTGCCAGCAGTTACTTGGCGGGAGGGTCCTACAATGAGCAGTTCTTC	CASSYLAGGSYNEQFF
NA	TRBV6-5	13	TRBJ2-5	NA	TGTGCCAGCAGTTACGGCAGGTTGGAGACCCAGTACTTC	CASSYGRLETQYF
once	TRBV5-8	15	TRBJ2-1	NA	TGTGCCAGCAGCTTGGGGACCCTCCGGATCGATGAGCAGTTCTTC	CASSLGTLRIDEQFF
NA	TRBV6-5	13	TRBJ2-1	NA	TGTGCCAGCAGTTACTCGGATCGGGGTGAGCAGTTCTTC	CASSYSDRGEQFF
NA	TRBV27	14	TRBJ1-5	NA	TGTGCCAGCAGTTTATACTGGGGTGAGCAGCCCCAGCATTTT	CASSLYWGEQPQHF
NA	TRBV10-3	17	TRBJ2-1	NA	TGTGCCATCAGTGAGTCGCGAGAAGCGGTATCCTACAATGAGCAGTTCTTC	CAISESREAVSYNEQFF
few	TRBV4-2	13	TRBJ1-4	NA	TGTGCCAGTAGGGACGGTCCTAATGAAAAACTGTTTTTT	CASRDGPNEKLFF
once	TRBV2	14	TRBJ2-3	NA	TGTGCCAGCAGTCGCCCAACCCCCACAGATACGCAGTATTTT	CASSRPTPTDTQYF
once	TRBV27	16	TRBJ2-1	TRBD2	TGTGCCAGCAGTTCCCCCCTAGCGGGAGCCTACAATGAGCAGTTCTTC	CASSSPLAGAYNEQFF
NA	TRBV9	15	TRBJ2-5	NA	TGTGCCAGCAGCGTAGACGCGGGCCGGTCCGAGACCCAGTACTTC	CASSVDAGRSETQYF
NA	TRBV27	14	TRBJ1-2	NA	TGTGCCAGCAGTCCCACTGGAGCTAACTATGGCTACACCTTC	CASSPTGANYGYTF
NA	TRBV7-9	18	TRBJ1-1	NA	TGTGCCAGCAGCTTAGGGGGGGTTTCGGACGGCTTCGGGACTGAAGCTTTCTTT	CASSLGGVSDGFGTEAFF
NA	TRBV28	14	TRBJ1-5	NA	TGTGCCAGCAGTTTAGGGGTGTCCAATCAGCCCCAGCATTTT	CASSLGVSNQPQHF
once	TRBV16	15	TRBJ1-2	NA	TGTGCCAGCAGCTCCCCCGGGGGGGTGAACTATGGCTACACCTTC	CASSSPGGVNYGYTF
NA	TRBV10-2	16	TRBJ2-2	TRBD2	TGCGCCAGCAGAAACGGACTAGCGGGACCCACCGGGGAGCTGTTTTTT	CASRNGLAGPTGELFF
NA	TRBV28	17	TRBJ2-7	NA	TGTGCCAGCAGTCAGAGAGTCCCGGGACAAAACTCCTACGAGCAGTACTTC	CASSQRVPGQNSYEQYF
NA	TRBV7-9	16	TRBJ1-1	NA	TGTGCCAGCAGTCAGTTCGCAGGGCCTAAGAACACTGAAGCTTTCTTT	CASSQFAGPKNTEAFF
NA	TRBV19	13	TRBJ1-1	NA	TGTGCCAGTAGTATCTCGATGAACACTGAAGCTTTCTTT	CASSISMNTEAFF